Sequencing of this TCR beta chain was carried out in a study of response to subunit inactivated influenza vaccine. There are 15 residues in the CDR3. Trimming at V came to 1 base and at J to 4 bases, leaving 4 bases not matched to a gene. CDR1 and CDR2 from the germline V gene are SGHTA and FQGNSA. MiXCR was run by TCRdb on the RT-PCR reads, yielding one entry per CDR3 protein. The sample includes some 800,000 distinct CDR3 sequences, about 20% seen only once; the top ten take roughly a tenth. This clonotype has only a few counts. The chain combines TRBV7-2 with TRBJ2-3, with 8 bases fitting TRBD1. This sequence originates from a man aged 50-60 years who received an inactivated influenza vaccine. Sample: PBMCs from blood, taken 4 to 6 days after vaccination. Here the CDR3 reads CASSLVWTGPDTQYF. In nucleotides, the CDR3 is TGTGCCAGCAGCTTAGTGTGGACAGGGCCAGATACGCAGTATTTT.